This T cell receptor (beta chain) was profiled in a study of cytomegalovirus exposure and HLA in healthy donors. Overall study findings and caveats: In a later analysis, a missense DCLRE1C variant was linked to TCR beta V- and J-gene trimming.

Remarks on this clone: Its antigen is not known.

A multiplex PCR was run with 60 Vbeta primers and 13 Jbeta primers. Produced via immunoSEQ multiplex PCR; TCRdb's table is partial and in-frame only. The top ten clones hold 10% to 15% of a sample with about 150,000 clones, approximately 80% of them seen once. The CDR3 sequence is 14 residues long. The germline V and J ends were trimmed by 3 bases and 7 bases, with 13 bases remaining between them. The germline gives CDR1 GTSNPN, CDR2 SVGIG (reference sequence). This receptor was taken from a young man in good health and CMV-seropositive. J is TRBJ1-6 and V is TRBV30, with D tentatively TRBD1 (6 bases). Input material: PBMCs. CDR3 sequence reads: CAWSPGQLNSPLHF. The CDR3 DNA reads as TGTGCCTGGAGCCCAGGACAGTTAAATTCACCCCTCCACTTT.